These 25 T cell receptor beta chains came from one sample sequenced in a study of T cells in Graves' hyperthyroidism and ophthalmopathy (dated by TCRdb to about 2019). Libraries were made using multiplex PCR. For sequencing, an Illumina HiSeq 2000 was employed. The TCR beta CDR3 regions were amplified from the RNA transcripts. The first round of RT-PCR for the TCR CDR3 was performed with the HTBI primer set and the Qiagen OneStep RT-PCR kit. TCRdb trimmed the raw reads at Q25, called clones with MiXCR and kept productive beta chains. Each CDR3 protein appears once, grouped with its most common genes and DNA. The sample has hundreds of thousands of distinct CDR3 sequences on record, just over 45% of them singletons. The ten most abundant clones make up 8.2% of the sample. Sequenced material: peripheral blood or thyroid tissue (not recorded which). Receptors were obtained from a young woman with Graves' hyperthyroidism. Donor details come from another sample of the same person, matched by shared clones.

This clonotype showed up many times. The chain recombines TRBV9 with TRBJ1-6, with D possibly TRBD1 on 6 matching bases. The CDR3 sequence is 12 residues long. Germline CDR1 SGDLS, CDR2 YYNGEE. The V end lost 2 bases, the J end lost 9 bases, and 6 bases lay between the germline ends. The CDR3 loop reads CASSVGASPLHF. CDR3 DNA: TGTGCCAGCAGCGTGGGGGCTTCACCCCTCCACTTT.

The rearrangement joins TRBV7-3 to TRBJ2-5, with D tentatively TRBD2 (5 bases). The CDR3 contains 16 residues. V gave up 6 bases and J gave up 5 bases, with 22 bases separating them. Germline assignment: CDR1 SGHTA and CDR2 FQGTGA. CDR3 bases: TGTGCCAGCAGTGAAGTTGTAAGGGCTGGCGGGGAGACCCAGTACTTC. It translates to CASSEVVRAGGETQYF.

This clonotype was seen repeatedly, ten times or more. DNA for the CDR3: TGTGCCAGCGGGAGCACCTACGAGCAGTACTTC. Its protein is CASGSTYEQYF. The rearrangement joins TRBV12-3 or TRBV12-4 to TRBJ2-7, with a weak D call TRBD2 (5 bases). V dropped 8 bases and J dropped 2 bases, with 7 bases sitting between them. The CDR3 contains 11 residues.

The chain employs TRBV29-1 and TRBJ2-5; possible D gene TRBD2, 6 bases. Trimming removed 8 bases from V and 10 bases from J, with 20 bases in between. Germline V CDR1 and CDR2: SQVTM, ANQGSEA. There are 12 residues in the CDR3. CDR3 loop: CSHPGDVVIQYF. CDR3 coding DNA: TGCAGCCATCCGGGGGACGTCGTGATCCAGTACTTC.

The chain carries TRBV25-1 and TRBJ2-5; a weak D match, TRBD2 (5 bases). The CDR3 runs 14 residues. CDR1 and CDR2 (germline): MGHDK, SYGVNS. V was cut by 5 bases and J by 3 bases, with 13 bases left in between. The CDR3 here is CASSSRGSEETQYF. CDR3 DNA sequence: TGTGCCAGCAGTTCCCGTGGGAGCGAAGAGACCCAGTACTTC.

This clonotype has just a few counts. This chain joins TRBV9 and TRBJ1-6, with 10 positions matching TRBD1. The length of the CDR3 is 18 residues. With 5 bases clipped from V and 7 bases from J, the junction kept 15 bases outside the gene matches. Germline V gene lookup returns CDR1 SGDLS and CDR2 YYNGEE. The CDR3 reads CASSDLDRGLVKNSPLHF. In DNA form, the CDR3 reads TGTGCCAGCAGTGACCTTGACAGGGGGCTCGTTAAGAATTCACCCCTCCACTTT.

This clonotype was counted a few times. V is TRBV19 and J is TRBJ1-1, with no clear D. V lost 7 bases to trimming and J lost 5 bases, with 17 bases between them. Germline assignment: CDR1 LNHDA and CDR2 SQIVND (reference sequence). There are 14 residues in the CDR3. The CDR3 region has the DNA TGTGCCAGTACTATGCGACTCCCTGGGACTGAAGCTTTCTTT. This encodes CASTMRLPGTEAFF. Supplemented by reference TRBV19 and TRBJ1-1, the full variable domain reads DGGITQSPKYLFRKEGQNVTLSCEQNLNHDAMYWYRQDPGQGLRLIYYSQIVNDFQKGDIAEGYSVSREKKESFPLTVTSAQKNPTAFYLCASTMRLPGTEAFFGQGTRLTVV.

In nucleotides, the CDR3 is TGTGCCATCAGTGAGTGGGGGAGCGGCTACACCATATATTTT. Protein product: CAISEWGSGYTIYF. V usage is TRBV10-3 and J usage is TRBJ1-3; D is perhaps TRBD1 (5 bases). The CDR3 consists of 14 residues. Germline loops: CDR1 ENHRY, CDR2 SYGVKD. V dropped 1 base and J dropped 8 bases, with 12 bases sitting between them.

This clonotype has at least ten counts. The genes are TRBV19 and TRBJ1-2; the D is unclear. CDR1 and CDR2 (germline): LNHDA, SQIVND (reference sequence). CDR3 length equals 10 residues. Trimming pared 9 bases from V and 7 bases from J, leaving 9 bases between. CDR3 DNA sequence: TGTGCCAGCGGTCTAACTGGCTACACCTTC. Translation: CASGLTGYTF.

This clonotype occurred many times. The chain couples TRBV11-1 to TRBJ1-1, with no clear D. Germline values: CDR1 SGHAT, CDR2 FQDESV (reference sequence). Deletions cut 5 bases from V and 4 bases from J, with 11 bases between. There are 13 residues in the CDR3. CDR3 loop: CASSANRLTEAFF. The DNA for the CDR3 is TGTGCCAGCAGCGCCAACCGGCTCACTGAAGCTTTCTTT.

V gene TRBV29-1 combines with J gene TRBJ1-5, with TRBD1 matching over 10 bases. Losses at the gene ends were 8 bases for V and 7 bases for J; bases not matched to a gene: 8. Germline V gene data show CDR1 as SQVTM and CDR2 as ANQGSEA. This CDR3 is 13 amino acids long. The CDR3 protein is CSFAGTGDQPQHF. The CDR3, as DNA: TGCAGCTTTGCCGGGACAGGGGACCAGCCCCAGCATTTT. The whole variable domain, remainder taken from reference TRBV29-1 and TRBJ1-5, is SAVISQKPSRDICQRGTSLTIQCQVDSQVTMMFWYRQQPGQSLTLIATANQGSEATYESGFVIDKFPISRPNLTFSTLTVSNMSPEDSSIYLCSFAGTGDQPQHFGDGTRLSIL.

This clonotype was found a few times. The CDR3 sequence is CASRAFGGDTEAFF. The CDR3 DNA sequence: TGCGCCAGCAGGGCATTTGGCGGTGACACTGAAGCTTTCTTT. V is TRBV10-2 and J is TRBJ1-1, with unresolved D. V lost 6 bases to trimming and J lost 3 bases, with 14 bases between them. Looked up from germline, CDR1 is WSHSY and CDR2 is SAAADI. The CDR3 spans 14 residues.

This clonotype was picked up a small number of times. The rearrangement uses TRBV11-2 and TRBJ2-2, with 10 bases that match TRBD2. This CDR3 is 16 amino acids long. Germline values: CDR1 SGHAT, CDR2 FQNNGV. The J segment lost 5 bases and the V segment lost 4 bases, leaving 7 bases of the junction unmatched. The CDR3 region is CASSSLAGEGTGELFF. The CDR3 region has the DNA TGTGCCAGCAGCTCCCTAGCGGGGGAGGGTACCGGGGAGCTGTTTTTT.

The gene calls are TRBV7-9 and TRBJ2-5; 10 bases line up with TRBD1. The end of the DNA is better explained by TRBJ2-7, so the J call may be wrong. Germline V CDR1 and CDR2: SEHNR, FQNEAQ (reference sequence). The CDR3 has 16 residues. DNA of the CDR3: TGTGCCAGCAGCTTCCAAGCCGGGACAGGGGACCACGAGCAGTACTTC. Translating gives CASSFQAGTGDHEQYF.

The rearrangement uses TRBV7-2 and TRBJ2-2; either TRBD1 or TRBD2 may supply D (5 bases each). Germline V gene data show CDR1 as SGHTA and CDR2 as FQGNSA. The V gene lost 5 bases and the J gene lost 7 bases, with 20 bases spanning the gap. The CDR3 runs 16 residues. CDR3 coding DNA: TGTGCCAGCAGCCCGGGGACCGACGGCTATGGCGGGGAGCTGTTTTTT. Translated: CASSPGTDGYGGELFF. Filled out from reference TRBV7-2 and TRBJ2-2, the complete variable domain reads GAGVSQSPSNKVTEKGKDVELRCDPISGHTALYWYRQSLGQGLEFLIYFQGNSAPDKSGLPSDRFSAERTGGSVSTLTIQRTQQEDSAVYLCASSPGTDGYGGELFFGEGSRLTVL.

This chain uses TRBV25-1 with TRBJ2-2, with TRBD2 matching over 9 bases. Looked up from germline, CDR1 is MGHDK and CDR2 is SYGVNS. J gave up 4 bases and V 6 bases, and 9 bases lay outside the gene matches. The CDR3 sequence is 16 residues long. This CDR3 is CASREGGRAVTGELFF. CDR3 DNA: TGTGCCAGCAGAGAGGGCGGGAGGGCCGTCACCGGGGAGCTGTTTTTT.

This clonotype was observed at least ten times. The chain links TRBV24-1 to TRBJ1-2, with D perhaps matching TRBD1 (5 bases). V shed 2 bases and J shed 3 bases, with 12 bases lying between them. Germline CDR1 KGHDR, CDR2 SFDVKD. CDR3 size: 15 residues. The CDR3 sequence: CATSDSGTFYYGYTF. The DNA of the CDR3 is TGTGCCACCAGTGATTCGGGGACGTTTTACTATGGCTACACCTTC.

This rearrangement joins TRBV2 to TRBJ1-6; D gene uncertain. Germline CDR1 SNHLY, CDR2 FYNNEI. With 2 bases removed from V and 6 bases from J, the gap between germline ends came to 11 bases. This CDR3 has 15 residues. The CDR3 coding sequence is TGTGCCAGCAGTGAAAGTCCGGGAGCTAATTCACCCCTCCACTTT. This translates into CASSESPGANSPLHF. Complete variable domain (other parts from reference TRBV2 and TRBJ1-6): EPEVTQTPSHQVTQMGQEVILRCVPISNHLYFYWYRQILGQKVEFLVSFYNNEISEKSEIFDDQFSVERPDGSNFTLKIRSTKLEDSAMYFCASSESPGANSPLHFGNGTRLTVT.

A word on this clonotype: A much larger clone lies a single base off, so this may be a read error. This sequence joins TRBV29-1 and TRBJ1-2; D is possibly TRBD1 (5 bases). The germline gives CDR1 SQVTM, CDR2 ANQGSEA. There are 13 residues in the CDR3. Trimming took 5 bases from V and 4 from J, leaving 14 bases between them. CDR3 residues: CSVYFGGTYGYTF. CDR3 nucleotides: TGCAGCGTTTATTTCGGGGGGACCTATGGCTACACCTTC. Full variable domain (rest looked up from reference TRBV29-1 and TRBJ1-2): SAVISQKPSRDICQRGTSLTIQCQVDSQVTMMFWYRQQPGQSLTLIATANQGSEATYESGFVIDKFPISRPNLTFSTLTVSNMSPEDSSIYLCSVYFGGTYGYTFGSGTRLTVV.

This clonotype has a count of ten or more. CDR3 sequence: CSVGGRGYEQYF. For the CDR3, the DNA is TGCAGCGTTGGCGGGAGAGGGTACGAGCAGTACTTC. The genes are TRBV29-1 and TRBJ2-7; 7 nucleotides agree with TRBD2. CDR1 is SQVTM, CDR2 ANQGSEA, per germline. V lost 4 bases to trimming and J lost 4 bases; unmatched junction nucleotides: 4. This CDR3 has 12 amino acids.

J is TRBJ2-3 and V is TRBV29-1, with TRBD2 matching over 11 bases. Germline assignment: CDR1 SQVTM and CDR2 ANQGSEA. Losses at the gene ends were 3 bases for V and 0 bases for J; bases not matched to a gene: 5. CDR3 length: 16 residues. For the CDR3, the DNA is TGCAGCGTTGAGGGACTAGCGGTCTCTAGCACAGATACGCAGTATTTT. Its protein is CSVEGLAVSSTDTQYF.

The chain is built from TRBV20-1 and TRBJ2-5; TRBD1 might be the D (6 bases). The length of the CDR3 is 16 residues. Germline assignment: CDR1 DFQATT and CDR2 SNEGSKA (reference sequence). Between the trimmed V and J ends, which lost 0 bases and 2 bases, there was a span of 16 bases. As DNA, the CDR3 is TGCAGTGCTAGAGATATCCTGAGTGGACAGCAAGAGACCCAGTACTTC. This gives the protein CSARDILSGQQETQYF.

J is TRBJ1-2 and V is TRBV29-1; D is perhaps TRBD1 (5 bases). The V gene lost 7 bases and the J gene lost 7 bases, with 16 bases spanning the gap. Germline assignment: CDR1 SQVTM and CDR2 ANQGSEA. CDR3 length: 12 residues. CDR3 sequence: CSAPGQGSGYTF. CDR3 in DNA: TGCAGCGCCCCGGGCCAGGGTAGTGGCTACACCTTC.

This clonotype has a handful of counts. The J gene is TRBJ1-2, the V gene TRBV29-1; D is unresolved. The germline CDR1 and CDR2 sequences are SQVTM and ANQGSEA. The CDR3 loop spans 11 amino acids. Trimming cost V 7 bases and J 2 bases, with 8 bases left between them. CDR3 loop: CSAPHNYGYTF. The CDR3 region has the DNA TGCAGCGCCCCCCACAACTATGGCTACACCTTC.

This clonotype came up a few times. The rearrangement links TRBV15 to TRBJ2-3; D is unclear. The CDR3 contains 16 residues. Trimming cost V 0 bases and J 1 base, with 11 bases left between them. CDR1 and CDR2 (germline): LNHNV, YYDKDF (reference sequence). CDR3 sequence: CATSRESGYGTDTQYF. DNA of the CDR3: TGTGCCACCAGCAGAGAGTCGGGCTACGGCACAGATACGCAGTATTTT.